This record looks at one T cell receptor (beta chain) sequence and its context. The length of the CDR3 is 14 residues. Trimming removed 4 bases at V and 4 bases at J, with 11 bases between. Per germline, CDR1 SGHRS and CDR2 YFSETQ. This entry belongs to a study of blood T cell repertoires in COVID-19. Method: immunoSEQ multiplex PCR; TCRdb's copy keeps in-frame clones and lacks some. The sample yields under 55,000 clones, about 85% seen once. The sequencing input was peripheral blood. The sequence derives from an elderly woman with acute or convalescent COVID-19. The chain combines TRBV5-1 with TRBJ2-2, with D uncertain. The CDR3 region has the DNA TGCGCCAGCAGCCCTCAGATATCCACCGGGGAGCTGTTTTTT. Translation: CASSPQISTGELFF.